Listed below are T cell receptor beta chains from one sample, sequenced in a study of T-cell memory formation after mild COVID-19. TCRdb analysed the 5' RACE reads with MiXCR anew, one entry per CDR3 protein. Of hundreds of thousands of distinct CDR3 sequences in the sample, roughly 22% are singletons; the top ten hold under 8.5%. The sample taken for sequencing was PBMCs or a T cell subset sorted from them (not recorded which). The receptors originated from an adult woman who had mild COVID-19 (a few samples of this study predate the infection). Cell type and time point are not known. CDR3s include the opening cysteine and the closing phenylalanine or tryptophan. The D gene is left open where the match is weak. Where a row states a size, it is once, few, many or the class of an expanded clone; other rows omit it.

D	length	size	V	J	DNA	CDR3
-	13	-	TRBV5-1	TRBJ2-7	TGCGCCAGCAGAGCGGGACAGTCCTACGAGCAGTACTTC	CASRAGQSYEQYF
TRBD1	12	few	TRBV24-1	TRBJ2-1	TGTGCCACCAGCCAGACAGGGTATGAGCAGTTCTTC	CATSQTGYEQFF
-	14	few	TRBV5-1	TRBJ1-4	TGCGCCAGCAGCCCCCTGGCGACTAATGAAAAACTGTTTTTT	CASSPLATNEKLFF
-	17	-	TRBV20-1	TRBJ1-2	TGCAGTGCTAGAGGTGGCACGGCTCGAGGGGCTAACTATGGCTACACCTTC	CSARGGTARGANYGYTF
TRBD2	14	-	TRBV12-3/TRBV12-4	TRBJ2-7	TGTGCCAGCAGTCCCACGACTAGCGGGGGTGAGCAGTACTTC	CASSPTTSGGEQYF
TRBD1	16	once	TRBV3-1	TRBJ1-1	TGTGCCAGCAGCCAAGGGGGTTTCAGGGGGCGCACTGAAGCTTTCTTT	CASSQGGFRGRTEAFF
-	15	-	TRBV7-9	TRBJ1-3	TGTGCCAGCAGTCCACAAGACCCATCTGGAAACACCATATATTTT	CASSPQDPSGNTIYF
-	13	-	TRBV9	TRBJ1-1	TGTGCCAGCAGCGTAACGTTCGGTACTGAAGCTTTCTTT	CASSVTFGTEAFF
TRBD2	16	-	TRBV29-1	TRBJ2-1	TGCAGCGTTGATGGGTGGATGCTAGCGGTTACTAATGAGCAGTTCTTC	CSVDGWMLAVTNEQFF
-	14	few	TRBV3-1	TRBJ2-7	TGTGCCAGCAGCCCTGGCTCCGAAGTCGACGAGCAGTACTTC	CASSPGSEVDEQYF
-	14	-	TRBV9	TRBJ2-1	TGTGCCAGCAGCATACGGGACTTCTACAATGAGCAGTTCTTC	CASSIRDFYNEQFF
-	12	-	TRBV10-3	TRBJ2-1	TGTGCCATCTCCGTAAGGGTCTATGAGCAGTTCTTC	CAISVRVYEQFF
-	14	few	TRBV12-3/TRBV12-4	TRBJ1-2	TGTGCCAGCAGTCCGACATCCACCTACTATGGCTACACCTTC	CASSPTSTYYGYTF
-	16	few	TRBV25-1	TRBJ1-2	TGTGCCAGCAGCTCTTCGTTCGGCAGGGTTGACTATGGCTACACCTTC	CASSSSFGRVDYGYTF
-	17	few	TRBV9	TRBJ1-3	TGTGCCAGCAGCGCGCATGCGGGGTCCTCCTCTGGAAACACCATATATTTT	CASSAHAGSSSGNTIYF
-	14	-	TRBV27	TRBJ2-1	TGTGCCAGCAGTTCAAGTATGACAGGAAATGAGCAGTTCTTC	CASSSSMTGNEQFF
TRBD2	14	-	TRBV6-1	TRBJ2-2	TGTGCCAGCAGTGATGGGACTAGGTCCGGGGAGCTGTTTTTT	CASSDGTRSGELFF
TRBD1	13	-	TRBV3-1	TRBJ2-7	TGTGCCAGCAGCCGAAGGACAGGGGGCGAGCAGTACTTC	CASSRRTGGEQYF
-	11	few	TRBV29-1	TRBJ1-1	TGCAGCGTTGCTCAGAACACTGAAGCTTTCTTT	CSVAQNTEAFF
-	13	few	TRBV25-1	TRBJ1-2	TGTGCCAGCAGTGAATCTATGGTAAAAGGCTACACCTTC	CASSESMVKGYTF
-	15	-	TRBV6-1	TRBJ2-7	TGTGCCAGCAGGAACCCTGTCCAGGGGTTCTACGAGCAGTACTTC	CASRNPVQGFYEQYF
TRBD1	17	-	TRBV25-1	TRBJ2-5	TGTGCCAGCAGTGAACCTTCGGACAGGCCCAGGTGGGAGACCCAGTACTTC	CASSEPSDRPRWETQYF
-	16	few	TRBV19	TRBJ2-7	TGTGCCAGTAGTCCGAGCCTGGGGCCGATTGGGCACGAGCAGTACTTC	CASSPSLGPIGHEQYF
-	9	-	TRBV29-1	TRBJ2-7	TGCAGCCCCCTTTTCGAGCAGTACTTC	CSPLFEQYF
-	13	-	TRBV5-1	TRBJ2-5	TGCGCCAGCAGCTTGCCAAAGGGAGAGACCCAGTACTTC	CASSLPKGETQYF
-	17	-	TRBV15	TRBJ2-3	TGTGCCACCAGCAGAGATCAGCCCAGGGTGAGCACAGATACGCAGTATTTT	CATSRDQPRVSTDTQYF
-	12	many	TRBV12-3/TRBV12-4	TRBJ2-7	TGTGCCAGCAGCTTGTGGCTTTACGAGCAGTACTTC	CASSLWLYEQYF
-	16	few	TRBV25-1	TRBJ2-4	TGTGCCAGCAGTGAATTGGGCAGGGAAACCAAAAACATTCAGTACTTC	CASSELGRETKNIQYF
TRBD2	16	few	TRBV4-3	TRBJ2-7	TGCGCCAGCAGCGGCCAGACTAGCGGGAGTTGGTACGAGCAGTACTTC	CASSGQTSGSWYEQYF
-	14	-	TRBV29-1	TRBJ1-2	TGCAGCGTTGAAGATCGATCGGGAAACTATGGCTACACCTTC	CSVEDRSGNYGYTF
-	13	-	TRBV18	TRBJ2-7	TGTGCCAGCTCACCGTCCCCAGGGGCTAAGCAGTACTTC	CASSPSPGAKQYF
-	13	-	TRBV7-2	TRBJ1-5	TGTGCCAGCAGTCTAAAAGGAGGTCAGCCCCAGCATTTT	CASSLKGGQPQHF
TRBD2	14	-	TRBV6-2/TRBV6-3	TRBJ2-3	TGTGCCAGCACCACGGGACTAGCGCTAGATACGCAGTATTTT	CASTTGLALDTQYF
TRBD1	12	-	TRBV29-1	TRBJ1-2	TGCAGCGTGACCGGGACAGCATATGGCTACACCTTC	CSVTGTAYGYTF
-	13	few	TRBV10-3	TRBJ2-1	TGTGCCATCAGTGAGGGGGCCTACAATGAGCAGTTCTTC	CAISEGAYNEQFF
-	15	-	TRBV7-9	TRBJ2-2	TGTGCCAGCAGGAGGGGGGACGCGAACACCGGGGAGCTGTTTTTT	CASRRGDANTGELFF
-	16	-	TRBV18	TRBJ1-2	TGTGCCAGCTCAGCCCGTGGTGGTCCACAGAACTATGGCTACACCTTC	CASSARGGPQNYGYTF
TRBD1	15	-	TRBV28	TRBJ2-3	TGTGCCAGCAGTTTCGCAGGGGGCGAAGGAGATACGCAGTATTTT	CASSFAGGEGDTQYF
TRBD2	14	many	TRBV14	TRBJ2-7	TGTGCCAGCAGCAGACAGACGGGGGGTTACGAGCAGTACTTC	CASSRQTGGYEQYF
-	14	-	TRBV7-2	TRBJ2-7	TGTGCCAGCAGCTTAGGACGGGACACCTACGAGCAGTACTTC	CASSLGRDTYEQYF
TRBD2	16	few	TRBV7-8	TRBJ2-7	TGTGCCAGCAGCTCACGGGGACTAGCGGACTCCTACGAGCAGTACTTC	CASSSRGLADSYEQYF
-	15	many	TRBV4-1	TRBJ2-7	TGCGCCAGCAGCCAAGGGGCCAGGGATTGGAGCGAGCAGTACTTC	CASSQGARDWSEQYF
TRBD2	16	-	TRBV5-1	TRBJ2-7	TGCGCCAGCAGCAAAGCGACTAGCGGAGTCTTACACGAGCAGTACTTC	CASSKATSGVLHEQYF
-	15	few	TRBV6-5	TRBJ2-7	TGTGCCAGCAGTTTTGATCGGACCGCATGGTACGAGCAGTACTTC	CASSFDRTAWYEQYF
-	16	few	TRBV4-1	TRBJ2-2	TGCGCCAGCAGCCGACGCGAGACAGGGAACACCGGGGAGCTGTTTTTT	CASSRRETGNTGELFF
TRBD1	16	-	TRBV5-1	TRBJ1-6	TGCGCCAGCAGCAGGGGACAGGGGGCAAGAAATTCACCCCTCCACTTT	CASSRGQGARNSPLHF
-	14	-	TRBV20-1	TRBJ2-7	TGCAGTGCTGCCTCTTTTGGCACCTCCTACGAGCAGTACTTC	CSAASFGTSYEQYF
TRBD2	15	few	TRBV6-2/TRBV6-3	TRBJ2-7	TGTGCCAGCAGTTACTCGGTCCGGGGAGGGTACGAGCAGTACTTC	CASSYSVRGGYEQYF
-	16	-	TRBV20-1	TRBJ2-5	TGCAGTGCTAGAGATAAGGCAGGGGTCCTCCTAGAGACCCAGTACTTC	CSARDKAGVLLETQYF
TRBD1	17	-	TRBV12-3/TRBV12-4	TRBJ1-4	TGTGCCAGCAGCCTAAGGGGACAGGGCGTAAAAAATGAAAAACTGTTTTTT	CASSLRGQGVKNEKLFF
-	14	-	TRBV18	TRBJ2-2	TGTGCCAGCTCACCAAACTGGGCCTCCGGGGAGCTGTTTTTT	CASSPNWASGELFF
TRBD1	22	few	TRBV5-1	TRBJ2-7	TGCGCCAGCAGCTTGAGCCCTGGGAACCGGGACAGGGAAGCCACGAGCTCCTACGAGCAGTACTTC	CASSLSPGNRDREATSSYEQYF
TRBD2	17	-	TRBV6-2/TRBV6-3	TRBJ2-1	TGTGCCAGCAGGGCTAGGGCTCTAGCGGGAGGGTACAATGAGCAGTTCTTC	CASRARALAGGYNEQFF
-	14	-	TRBV27	TRBJ2-7	TGTGCCAGCAGTTCATCCGGGGTACCCTACGAGCAGTACTTC	CASSSSGVPYEQYF